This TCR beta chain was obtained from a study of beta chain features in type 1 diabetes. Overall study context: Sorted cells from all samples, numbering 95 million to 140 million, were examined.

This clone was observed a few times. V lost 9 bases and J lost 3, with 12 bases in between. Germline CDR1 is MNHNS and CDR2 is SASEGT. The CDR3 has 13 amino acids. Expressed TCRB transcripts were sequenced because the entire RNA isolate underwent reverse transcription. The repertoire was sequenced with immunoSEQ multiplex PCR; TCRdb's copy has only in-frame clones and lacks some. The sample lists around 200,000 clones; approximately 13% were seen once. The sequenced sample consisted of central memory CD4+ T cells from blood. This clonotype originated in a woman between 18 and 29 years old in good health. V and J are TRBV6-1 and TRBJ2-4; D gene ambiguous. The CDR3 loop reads CASSPTFKNIQYF. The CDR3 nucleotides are TGTGCCAGTTCGCCTACCTTCAAAAACATTCAGTACTTC.